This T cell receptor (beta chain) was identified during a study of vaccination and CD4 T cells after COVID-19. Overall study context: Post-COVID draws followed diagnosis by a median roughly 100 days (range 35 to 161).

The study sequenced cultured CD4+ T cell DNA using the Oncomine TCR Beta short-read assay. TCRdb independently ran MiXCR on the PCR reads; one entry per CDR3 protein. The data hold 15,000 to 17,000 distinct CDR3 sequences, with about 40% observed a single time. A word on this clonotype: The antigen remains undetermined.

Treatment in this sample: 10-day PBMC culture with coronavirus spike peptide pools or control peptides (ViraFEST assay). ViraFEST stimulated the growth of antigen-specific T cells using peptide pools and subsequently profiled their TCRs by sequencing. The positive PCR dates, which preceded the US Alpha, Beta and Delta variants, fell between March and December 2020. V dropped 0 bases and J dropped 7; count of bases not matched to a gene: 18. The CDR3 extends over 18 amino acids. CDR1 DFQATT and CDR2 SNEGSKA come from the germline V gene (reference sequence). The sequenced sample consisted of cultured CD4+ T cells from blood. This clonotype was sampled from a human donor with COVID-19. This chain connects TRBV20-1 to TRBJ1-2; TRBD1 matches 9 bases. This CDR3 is CSARDPGQGTGAPFGYTF. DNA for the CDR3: TGCAGTGCTAGAGATCCCGGACAGGGGACCGGCGCCCCTTTTGGCTACACCTTC.